The next 14 T cell receptor beta chains were all read from a single sample in a study of cytomegalovirus exposure and HLA in healthy donors. The method was immunoSEQ multiplex PCR; TCRdb's version includes in-frame clones alone and lacks a portion of them. This table has approximately 49,000 clones, almost 95% appearing once. Sequences were obtained from PBMCs. These receptors were obtained from a man aged 18 to 30 in good health and CMV-seronegative.

The chain uses TRBV15 and TRBJ1-1, with a possible D match to TRBD1 (6 bases). Germline V gene data show CDR1 as LNHNV and CDR2 as YYDKDF (reference sequence). The V end lost 3 bases, the J end lost 0 bases, and 20 bases lay between the germline ends. The CDR3 consists of 18 residues. The CDR3 sequence: CATSREIGQILMNTEAFF. DNA of the CDR3: TGTGCCACCAGCAGGGAAATTGGACAGATTCTCATGAACACTGAAGCTTTCTTT. Full variable domain (missing parts from reference TRBV15 and TRBJ1-1): DAMVIQNPRYQVTQFGKPVTLSCSQTLNHNVMYWYQQKSSQAPKLLFHYYDKDFNNEADTPDNFQSRRPNTSFCFLDIRSPGLGDTAMYLCATSREIGQILMNTEAFFGQGTRLTVV.

V gene TRBV5-4 combines with J gene TRBJ2-3, with 14 bases that match TRBD2. CDR1 is SGHNT and CDR2 is YYREEE in the germline V gene (reference sequence). With 4 bases clipped from V and 2 bases from J, the junction kept 12 bases outside the gene matches. The CDR3 loop spans 19 amino acids. The CDR3 sequence: CASSRTGLAGAGATDTQYF. CDR3 nucleotide sequence: TGTGCCAGCAGCCGGACGGGACTAGCGGGAGCGGGGGCCACAGATACGCAGTATTTT.

The rearrangement links TRBV11-3 to TRBJ2-7; 9 bases agree with TRBD1. There are 15 residues in the CDR3. Germline V gives CDR1 SGHNT, CDR2 YENEEA. Trimming removed 5 bases from V and 2 bases from J; junction bases left unmatched: 7. The CDR3: CASSPRTGDTYEQYF. CDR3 DNA sequence: TGTGCCAGCAGCCCGAGGACAGGGGATACCTACGAGCAGTACTTC.

The genes are TRBV19 and TRBJ1-2; 8 bases match TRBD1. CDR1 is LNHDA and CDR2 is SQIVND in the germline V gene (reference sequence). The J segment lost 5 bases and the V segment lost 6 bases, leaving 5 bases of the junction unmatched. The CDR3 has 13 residues. The CDR3 sequence: CASSIDRGYGYTF. CDR3 nucleotide sequence: TGTGCCAGTAGCATCGACAGGGGATATGGCTACACCTTC.

This clone has a single count. The chain combines TRBV7-9 with TRBJ1-2; no clear D. V dropped 1 base and J dropped 8 bases, with 8 bases sitting between them. The CDR3 runs 12 residues. Germline loops: CDR1 SEHNR, CDR2 FQNEAQ (reference sequence). The CDR3 here is CASSLGLEGYTF. CDR3 in DNA: TGTGCCAGCAGCTTAGGACTTGAAGGCTACACCTTC.

V and J are TRBV5-5 and TRBJ2-6, with 9 bases matching TRBD1. The germline gives CDR1 SGHKS, CDR2 YYEKEE (reference sequence). The trim removed 0 bases at V and 1 base at J, leaving 8 bases unmatched. The length of the CDR3 is 19 residues. The CDR3 DNA reads TGTGCCAGCAGCTTGGTACCGCCCGGGACAGGGTCTGGGGCCAACGTCCTGACTTTC. Residues: CASSLVPPGTGSGANVLTF.

The chain is built from TRBV12-5 and TRBJ2-1; 8 bases are a match to TRBD1. This CDR3 region has 14 residues. V dropped 2 bases and J dropped 6; count of bases not matched to a gene: 3. Per germline, CDR1 LGHNT and CDR2 FRNRAP. The CDR3 DNA sequence: TGTGCTAGTGGTTTGCTGACAGGGGTCAATGAGCAGTTCTTC. It specifies CASGLLTGVNEQFF. The full variable domain, its missing parts supplied by reference TRBV12-5 and TRBJ2-1, is DARVTQTPRHKVTEMGQEVTMRCQPILGHNTVFWYRQTMMQGLELLAYFRNRAPLDDSGMPKDRFSAEMPDATLATLKIQPSEPRDSAVYFCASGLLTGVNEQFFGPGTRLTVL.

The chain couples TRBV9 to TRBJ2-6; TRBD1 matches 8 bases. With 3 bases clipped from V and 1 base from J, the junction kept 12 bases outside the gene matches. The CDR3 has 19 residues. CDR1 SGDLS and CDR2 YYNGEE come from the germline V gene. This CDR3 is CASSADQGARESGANVLTF. For the CDR3, the DNA is TGTGCCAGCAGCGCAGATCAGGGGGCGAGGGAGTCTGGGGCCAACGTCCTGACTTTC.

This clone was seen only once. V gene TRBV4-1 combines with J gene TRBJ1-2; D might be TRBD1 (5 bases). The CDR3 consists of 15 residues. Germline V CDR1 and CDR2: MGHRA, YSYEKL. The V and J ends lost 0 bases and 10 bases respectively, with 18 bases between them. The CDR3 spells CASSQDPGRVYNYTF. The CDR3 DNA sequence: TGCGCCAGCAGCCAAGACCCTGGCAGGGTATATAACTACACCTTC.

The V gene is TRBV11-2, the J gene TRBJ2-1, with 10 nucleotides matching TRBD1. Germline loops: CDR1 SGHAT, CDR2 FQNNGV. There are 17 residues in the CDR3. V lost 5 bases, J lost 6 bases, and 13 bases stayed unmatched. DNA of the CDR3: TGTGCCAGCAGCCCCCTTGGGCTGGGACAGGGGTTCAATGAGCAGTTCTTC. Translating it yields CASSPLGLGQGFNEQFF. The full variable domain, in which reference TRBV11-2 and TRBJ2-1 provide the parts outside the CDR3, is EAGVAQSPRYKIIEKRQSVAFWCNPISGHATLYWYQQILGQGPKLLIQFQNNGVVDDSQLPKDRFSAERLKGVDSTLKIQPAKLEDSAVYLCASSPLGLGQGFNEQFFGPGTRLTVL.

The chain is built from TRBV5-6 and TRBJ2-7; 7 bases are a match to TRBD2. With 2 bases clipped from V and 3 bases from J, the junction kept 8 bases outside the gene matches. CDR1 and CDR2 from the germline V gene are SGHDT and YYEEEE. The CDR3 is made up of 15 amino acids. The CDR3 DNA is TGTGCCAGCAGCTTCTGGGGGAGGGCCCTCTACGAGCAGTACTTC. The encoded protein is CASSFWGRALYEQYF.

The chain combines TRBV7-9 with TRBJ2-5; tentative D call: TRBD2 (6 bases). There are 16 residues in the CDR3. The V end was cut by 0 bases, the J end by 2 bases, with 13 bases between. The V gene's germline CDR1 is SEHNR and CDR2 FQNEAQ (reference sequence). CDR3 nucleotides: TGTGCCAGCAGCTTAGCACCTAGCGTAGCGCAAGAGACCCAGTACTTC. Translated, it gives CASSLAPSVAQETQYF.

Only a few counts were recorded for this clone. The V gene is TRBV19, the J gene TRBJ2-7, with D maybe TRBD2 (5 bases). Trimming took 3 bases from V and 4 from J, leaving 16 bases between them. CDR1 is LNHDA and CDR2 is SQIVND in the germline V gene (reference sequence). The length of the CDR3 is 15 residues. The CDR3 here is CASSMEDSRGYEQYF. The CDR3 bases are TGTGCCAGTAGTATGGAGGACTCCCGAGGGTACGAGCAGTACTTC.

This chain joins TRBV4-1 and TRBJ2-7; D is possibly TRBD1 (6 bases). The V gene's germline CDR1 is MGHRA and CDR2 YSYEKL. CDR3 length: 14 amino acids. V gave up 2 bases and J gave up 1 base, with 9 bases separating them. This CDR3 reads CASSQWQGSYEQYF. The CDR3 coding sequence is TGCGCCAGCAGCCAATGGCAGGGGTCCTACGAGCAGTACTTC.